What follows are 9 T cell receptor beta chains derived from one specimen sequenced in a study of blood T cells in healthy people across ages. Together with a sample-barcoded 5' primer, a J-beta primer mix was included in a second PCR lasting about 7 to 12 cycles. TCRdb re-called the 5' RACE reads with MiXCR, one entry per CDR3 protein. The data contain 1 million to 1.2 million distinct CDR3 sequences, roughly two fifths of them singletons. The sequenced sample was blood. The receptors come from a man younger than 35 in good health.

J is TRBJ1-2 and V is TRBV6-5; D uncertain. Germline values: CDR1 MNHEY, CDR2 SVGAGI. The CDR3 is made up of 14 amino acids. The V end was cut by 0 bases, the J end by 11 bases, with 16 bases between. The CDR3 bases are TGTGCCAGCAGTTACTCGCCAAAGACAAAAGAATACACCTTC. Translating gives CASSYSPKTKEYTF.

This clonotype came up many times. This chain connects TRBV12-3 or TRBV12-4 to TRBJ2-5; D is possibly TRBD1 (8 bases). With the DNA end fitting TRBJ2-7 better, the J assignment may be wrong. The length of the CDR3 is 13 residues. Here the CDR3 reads CASSNRGGSEQYF. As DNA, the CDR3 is TGTGCCAGCAGTAACAGGGGGGGGTCCGAGCAGTACTTC.

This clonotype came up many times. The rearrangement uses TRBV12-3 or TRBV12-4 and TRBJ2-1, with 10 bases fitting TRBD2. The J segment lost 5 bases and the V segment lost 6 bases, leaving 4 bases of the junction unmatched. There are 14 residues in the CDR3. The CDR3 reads CASSLAGDDNEQFF. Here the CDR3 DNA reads TGTGCCAGCAGCCTAGCGGGGGATGACAATGAGCAGTTCTTC.

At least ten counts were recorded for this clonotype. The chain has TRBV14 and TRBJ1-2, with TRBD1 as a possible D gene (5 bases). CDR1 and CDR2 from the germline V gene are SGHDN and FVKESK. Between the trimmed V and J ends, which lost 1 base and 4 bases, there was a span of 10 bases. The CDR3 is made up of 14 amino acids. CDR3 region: CASSQGPGPYGYTF. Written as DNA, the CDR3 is TGTGCCAGCAGCCAAGGACCAGGGCCCTATGGCTACACCTTC.

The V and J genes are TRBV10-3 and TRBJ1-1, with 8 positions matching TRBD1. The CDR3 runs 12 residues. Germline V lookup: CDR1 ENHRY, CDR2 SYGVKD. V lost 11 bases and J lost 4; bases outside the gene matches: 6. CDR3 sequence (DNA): TGTGCCGTCACCCAGGGGGCCACTGAAGCTTTCTTT. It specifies CAVTQGATEAFF.

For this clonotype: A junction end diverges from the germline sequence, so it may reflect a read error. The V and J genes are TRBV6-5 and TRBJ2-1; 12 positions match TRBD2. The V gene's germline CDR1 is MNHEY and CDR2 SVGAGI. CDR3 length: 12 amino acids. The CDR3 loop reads CTSGLAGSEQFF. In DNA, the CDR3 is TGTACCAGCGGACTAGCGGGGAGTGAGCAGTTCTTC.

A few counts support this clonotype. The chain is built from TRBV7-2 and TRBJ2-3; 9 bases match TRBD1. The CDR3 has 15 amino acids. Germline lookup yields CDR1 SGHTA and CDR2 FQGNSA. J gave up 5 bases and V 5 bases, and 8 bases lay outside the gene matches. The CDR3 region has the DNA TGTGCCAGCAGCGCCTACCGGGACAGGGAAGATACGCAGTATTTT. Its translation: CASSAYRDREDTQYF.

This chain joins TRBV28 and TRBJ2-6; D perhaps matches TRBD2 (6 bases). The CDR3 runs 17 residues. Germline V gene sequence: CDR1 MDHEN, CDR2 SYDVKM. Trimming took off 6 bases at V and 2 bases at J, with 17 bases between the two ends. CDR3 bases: TGTGCCAGCAGCCAGGGAGGAAATCTGGCTGGGGCCAACGTCCTGACTTTC. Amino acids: CASSQGGNLAGANVLTF.

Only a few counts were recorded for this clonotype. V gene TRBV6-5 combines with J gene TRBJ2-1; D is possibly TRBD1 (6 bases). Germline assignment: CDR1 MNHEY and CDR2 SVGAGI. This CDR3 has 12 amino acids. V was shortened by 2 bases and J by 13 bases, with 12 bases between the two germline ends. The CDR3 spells CASSYGQSGQFF. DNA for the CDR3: TGTGCCAGCAGTTACGGACAGTCGGGTCAGTTCTTC.